The entry below describes one T cell receptor beta chain. The antigen it recognizes is unknown. One base away there is no much larger clone; base qualities are not given. The cohort consisted of hundreds of healthy bone marrow donors. Cohort members were all nominally healthy when sampled, although unrecorded immune exposures were likely present. CMV serostatus was recorded as positive for about 300 and negative for about 50% of the roughly 670 cohort members, whereas no CMV serostatus was recorded for the donor in question. A peripheral blood sample was provided by each donor, and peripheral blood mononuclear cells were used for TCR beta sequencing. Genomic DNA extraction from the blood cell samples was performed with the Qiagen DNeasy Blood Extraction Kit. This sample stems from a study of cytomegalovirus exposure and HLA in healthy donors (dated by TCRdb to about 2017). Study-wide context: An earlier analysis of about 530 of the donors reported about 280 Gb of sequence data and 117 million unique TCR beta sequences obtained from 180 million or so T cells. An early release that covered several hundred HLA-typed donors contained approximately 320 gigabases of sequencing data and around 80 million unique TCR sequences. Among the roughly 400 genotyped donors, about 85% belonged to the genetic ancestry cluster associated with self-reported Caucasian donors. The study aimed to test whether signatures of past pathogen exposure could be identified by cataloging public T cell receptors. The T cell repertoires of 666 subjects were profiled by immunosequencing and related to cytomegalovirus serostatus. In addition to the first cohort of around 670 subjects, a separate validation cohort of around 110 different subjects was used. The study combined high-throughput TCR immunosequencing, statistical association of individual TCRs with disease status, and machine learning to predict cytomegalovirus infection status. In a later analysis, previously published TCR beta repertoires from fewer than 750 donors were re-analyzed and high-resolution HLA genotyping was added so that TCR occurrence patterns could be studied. Rather than using new phenotypic data, the later analysis identified candidate immune exposures from TCR beta sequences and from how often those sequences occurred across donors. An earlier analysis of nearly 600 of the donors applied high-throughput TCR beta sequencing to assess whether each TCR beta V gene segment acted as functional or pseudogenic. Donor age, sex, ethnicity and CMV serostatus were compiled together with the repertoire data. A later genetic analysis took genome-wide SNP genotypes for about 55% of the 666 donors and used that subset as a discovery cohort. Every repertoire in the discovery cohort had been generated on one and the same sequencing platform. HLA typing covered class I and class II loci at four-digit resolution. The number of donors typed differed by locus, with 629-630 for A, B, C, DRB1 and DQB1, around 500 for DQA1, nearly 610 for DPA1, and around 460 for DPB1. Roughly five DR-DQ haplotypes were treated as single units for association and clustering because of strong linkage in the cohort. Among around 400 genotyped donors of the cohort, an average of around 240,000 unique TCR beta nucleotide sequences was sequenced per donor, of which roughly 17% were non-productive. General study outcomes and caveats: Because counts were too low, more than 15 rarely observed V segments, including chromosome 9 orphons, were left out of the earlier analysis of 587 of the donors. The study gave a list of around 170 TCR beta chains associated with cytomegalovirus. Roughly uniform sequencing depth across donors was assumed in presence/absence analyses, although this assumption may not hold. The authors suggested that the approach could potentially be extended to other disease states and immunological phenotypes. In a later analysis, most CMV-associated TCR beta chains were found to appear HLA-restricted, with HLA associations seemingly driven largely by CMV exposure. For the cohort, immune exposure information was limited to CMV serostatus. The 87-base-pair reads could not distinguish some IMGT-functional V segments, including TRBV6-2 and TRBV6-3, so those segments were excluded. In a later genetic analysis, fewer N-insertions in productive TCRs were reported among donors in an Asian-associated ancestry cluster than the roughly 700-donor mean. Because HLA typing was missing for some donors at each locus, association tests included only the typed subset. A few of the identified cytomegalovirus-associated TCR beta chains were confirmed in vitro to be specific for cytomegalovirus antigens. A group of highly shared sequence variants was considered likely to be a technical artifact of the sequencing pipeline. Most TCR sequences were observed very rarely across donors, whereas some public TCRs were present in many individuals. At a false discovery rate of 0.05, a later analysis linked 16,951 TCR beta sequences to specific HLA alleles. An association between a missense DCLRE1C variant and V-gene and J-gene trimming of TCR beta chains was found in a later genetic analysis and replicated in an independent cohort. Strong co-occurrence of HLA alleles, especially DR and DQ, made assigning TCR associations to individual alleles difficult. Cytomegalovirus status was reported to be diagnosed by the classifier with high specificity and sensitivity in both the original and validation cohorts. In a later analysis, several top co-occurrence clusters were reported to appear linked to parvovirus B19, influenza, CMV and Epstein-Barr virus. In an earlier analysis of about 600 of the donors, most TCR beta V segments appeared in productive rearrangements about 87% or about 30% of the time, broadly matching IMGT annotations. In a later analysis, the rate of TCR association differed among HLA loci, with DRB1 alleles having the most associated TCRs and HLA-C alleles having the fewest. In a later analysis, HLA-associated TCR beta chains were found to be more clonally expanded and to have lower generation probabilities than equally common non-associated chains. A further reported finding was that TCR beta sequences accurately predicted the HLA-A and HLA-B alleles for most subjects in the first cohort. In this cohort, only TCR beta chains were sequenced, and detectable features were limited by the absence of alpha or paired-chain data. Correlated functional status among segregating V segments might be attributable to linkage disequilibrium, but an unknown experimental factor could not be ruled out.

V is cut by 5 bases and J by 4 bases, and the space between the germline ends is 12 bases. The germline V gene (reference sequence) specifies MNHEY as CDR1 and SMNVEV as CDR2. The CDR3 numbers 14 residues from cysteine through phenylalanine. Only the CDR3 DNA is retained, 42 bases long and in frame from the first base. Library method: the immunoSEQ multiplex PCR assay. For the multiplex PCR, a mixture combining 60 forward primers for TCR Vbeta segments and 13 reverse primers for TCR Jbeta segments was used. The CDR3 region of rearranged TCR beta genes was amplified from genomic DNA by a multiplex PCR assay. On the Illumina HiSeq System, the amplified TCR beta libraries were sequenced as 87-base-pair reads. The source study handled its data this way. Across the 700 or so repertoires, a later analysis counted tens of millions of unique TCR beta chains, around 10 million of which were shared by at least two donors. To remove PCR and sequencing errors, raw reads were error-corrected and collapsed into unique sequences using a nearest-neighbor algorithm that merged closely related sequences. Alignment of CDR3 sequences to IMGT reference sequences was used to assign V, D and J gene segments. Each retained sequence needed at least a six-nucleotide match to both a V gene segment and a J gene segment. A rearrangement counted as productive if the CDR3 had no stop codons and remained in frame with V and J, and every other rearrangement counted as non-productive. CDR3 was defined by IMGT convention, running from the second conserved V-encoded cysteine to the conserved J-encoded phenylalanine. The earlier analysis of around 640 of the donors excluded sequences that lacked an unambiguous match to a single V gene segment. An earlier analysis of 587 of the donors called V segments functional above 56.7% productive rearrangements and segregating when the between-donor standard deviation exceeded 5%. A statistical classification framework was developed to diagnose cytomegalovirus status using the catalog of TCR beta chain sequences. A later analysis assigned V and J genes by comparing TCR nucleotide sequences with IMGT/GENE-DB human TR gene sequences. Using the TCRdist pipeline, a later analysis assigned CDR3 sequences along with most-parsimonious VDJ recombination scenarios. In a later analysis, every TCR beta chain was defined by the combination of its CDR3 amino acid sequence and its V-gene family, and reads without a unique V-gene family were dropped. In a later analysis, 500 to 650 highly shared, low-generation-probability nucleotide sequences were removed to address suspected cross-contamination and a sequencing artifact. A later analysis calculated a clonal expansion index for each public chain from normalized within-repertoire ranks of inferred template counts. A later analysis computed generation probabilities with a VDJ recombination model fitted to out-of-frame rearrangements, and checked the results against IGoR. Hypergeometric tests were used in a later analysis to score TCR-TCR, TCR-HLA and TCR-CMV co-occurrence, with a repertoire-size bias correction applied to the TCR pairs. In a later analysis, false discovery rates were estimated by permuting HLA or CMV assignments 20 times. In a later analysis, co-occurring TCRs were grouped using DBSCAN, with TCRdist sequence similarity added in when clustering inside HLA-allele-positive subsets. Co-occurrence clustering excluded repertoires with fewer than 30,000 or more than 120,000 public chains, plus five with anomalous nucleotide sharing. TCRdb stores this immuneACCESS table with in-frame sequences only. Part of the clones is absent; in the studies checked, under half of the shortfall reflects unresolved V genes, and no reason is known for the rest. V and J calls and clone size are copied from that table; D and trimming were computed from the DNA. Across this sample there are more than 110,000 clones, with 55% to 80% seen only once. The ten largest clones add up to roughly an eighth of the sample.

The TCR comes from a human donor in good health. The sample was PBMCs. The receptor chain draws on TRBV27 and TRBJ2-1; TRBD2 is perhaps the D gene, given 6 matching bases. The CDR3 sequence is CASSPGGVYNEQFF. Read as DNA, the sequence is TGTGCCAGCAGTCCCGGCGGGGTTTACAATGAGCAGTTCTTC.